A single sample gave rise to the 22 T cell receptor beta chains below, sequenced in a study of T cell responses to AZD1222 COVID-19 vaccine. Only in-frame clones appear in the TCRdb table, and some are missing; sequencing was by immunoSEQ multiplex PCR. The sample carries roughly 150,000 clones, nearly 95% recorded once. The input for sequencing was peripheral blood, taken on day 0 of AZD1222 vaccination. These receptor sequences come from an adult in good health.

The chain couples TRBV7-9 to TRBJ2-1; 9 bases match TRBD2. The V gene's germline CDR1 is SEHNR and CDR2 FQNEAQ (reference sequence). This CDR3 comprises 15 residues. Losses at the gene ends were 1 base for V and 3 bases for J; bases not matched to a gene: 1. CDR3 bases: TGTGCCAGCAGCTTAGTAGCGGGGGACTACAATGAGCAGTTCTTC. Its protein product is CASSLVAGDYNEQFF.

This chain links TRBV7-2 with TRBJ2-7, with TRBD2 as a possible D gene (7 bases). V was shortened by 4 bases and J by 2 bases, with 15 bases between the two germline ends. The CDR3 totals 15 residues. The germline gives CDR1 SGHTA, CDR2 FQGNSA. The CDR3 sequence: CASSYGAGAAYEQYF. The CDR3 nucleotides are TGTGCCAGCAGCTATGGGGCGGGGGCGGCCTACGAGCAGTACTTC.

The count of this clone is one. This chain uses TRBV5-4 with TRBJ1-2; D is perhaps TRBD1 (6 bases). Germline values: CDR1 SGHNT, CDR2 YYREEE (reference sequence). The CDR3 loop spans 13 amino acids. Trimming removed 5 bases at V and 7 bases at J, with 15 bases between. The CDR3 spells CASSRYGTFGYTF. As DNA, the CDR3 is TGTGCCAGCAGTCGTTACGGGACATTTGGCTACACCTTC.

V is TRBV9 and J is TRBJ2-2, with no clear D. Germline V CDR1 and CDR2: SGDLS, YYNGEE. V was trimmed by 3 bases and J by 0 bases, leaving 6 bases between them. The CDR3 runs 14 residues. The CDR3 here is CASSGRTNTGELFF. The DNA of the CDR3 is TGTGCCAGCAGCGGTCGCACGAACACCGGGGAGCTGTTTTTT.

V usage is TRBV30 and J usage is TRBJ1-1; D remains ambiguous. V was cut by 0 bases and J by 4 bases, with 9 bases left in between. Germline values: CDR1 GTSNPN, CDR2 SVGIG (reference sequence). This CDR3 has 13 amino acids. This CDR3 reads CAWSVSWGTEAFF. Written as DNA, the CDR3 is TGTGCCTGGAGTGTAAGCTGGGGCACTGAAGCTTTCTTT.

This clone was detected only once. The chain combines TRBV6-2 or TRBV6-3 with TRBJ1-1, with 7 positions matching TRBD1. Germline trimming cut 2 bases from V and 0 bases from J; bases unmatched to any gene: 9. The CDR3 is 17 amino acids. Germline-derived CDR1 and CDR2 are MNHEY and SVGEGT. The CDR3 sequence is CASSYAPEGAMNTEAFF. The CDR3 DNA sequence: TGTGCCAGCAGTTACGCCCCGGAGGGGGCAATGAACACTGAAGCTTTCTTT.

The rearrangement joins TRBV3-1 (or the pseudogene TRBV3-2) to TRBJ2-1; 7 nucleotides align to TRBD1. V dropped 8 bases and J dropped 0; count of bases not matched to a gene: 7. The germline V gene encodes CDR1 LGHDT and CDR2 YNNKEL (reference sequence). The CDR3 consists of 15 residues. The DNA for the CDR3 is TGTGCCAGCGGTCTCTCAGGGGGCTCCTACAATGAGCAGTTCTTC. Amino acid sequence: CASGLSGGSYNEQFF.

This CDR3 reads CASSRTVDNNSPLHF. The CDR3 DNA follows: TGCGCCAGCAGCCGGACAGTCGATAATAATTCACCCCTCCACTTT. The V and J genes are TRBV4-1 and TRBJ1-6; D might be TRBD1 (6 bases). V lost 4 bases to trimming and J lost 5 bases, with 12 bases between them. CDR1 and CDR2 (germline): MGHRA, YSYEKL. This CDR3 comprises 15 residues.

The gene calls are TRBV7-8 and TRBJ1-2; no firm D call. The germline V gene has CDR1 SGHVS and CDR2 FQNEAQ. V was pared by 7 bases and J by 4 bases, with 28 bases between. This CDR3 contains 18 residues. CDR3 in amino acids: CASTVRRFGGPMGYGYTF. The DNA for the CDR3 is TGTGCCAGCACCGTTAGGAGGTTTGGCGGACCTATGGGCTATGGCTACACCTTC.

The rearrangement uses TRBV6-5 and TRBJ2-7; weak D call: TRBD2 (7 bases). The CDR3 consists of 15 residues. The V end lost 2 bases, the J end lost 6 bases, and 17 bases lay between the germline ends. Looked up from germline, CDR1 is MNHEY and CDR2 is SVGAGI. The CDR3: CASSYGGGRFGEQYF. The CDR3 DNA sequence: TGTGCCAGCAGTTACGGGGGGGGCAGGTTCGGCGAGCAGTACTTC.

The gene calls are TRBV11-3 and TRBJ2-1; TRBD2 is a possible D gene (5 bases). CDR3 size: 14 residues. Germline CDR1 reads SGHNT; CDR2 reads YENEEA. The germline V and J ends were trimmed by 5 bases and 8 bases, with 16 bases remaining between them. This chain's CDR3 is CASSPSPSGDEQFF. DNA of the CDR3: TGTGCCAGCAGCCCAAGCCCGTCCGGGGATGAGCAGTTCTTC.

The V and J genes are TRBV30 and TRBJ1-4; 7 positions match TRBD1. The V gene's germline CDR1 is GTSNPN and CDR2 SVGIG (reference sequence). The CDR3 runs to 13 residues. The V and J ends lost 6 bases and 2 bases, in that order; junction bases with no gene match: 3. Written as DNA, the CDR3 is TGTGCCTGTACAGGGGTTACTAATGAAAAACTGTTTTTT. It specifies CACTGVTNEKLFF.

The J gene is TRBJ1-1, the V gene TRBV14; no clear D. The V end was cut by 4 bases, the J end by 3 bases, with 9 bases between. CDR3 length: 13 amino acids. Germline assignment: CDR1 SGHDN and CDR2 FVKESK. The CDR3 protein is CASSPELDTEAFF. The CDR3 bases are TGTGCCAGCAGCCCAGAACTCGACACTGAAGCTTTCTTT. The variable domain in full, with the rest retrieved from reference TRBV14 and TRBJ1-1, is EAGVTQFPSHSVIEKGQTVTLRCDPISGHDNLYWYRRVMGKEIKFLLHFVKESKQDESGMPNNRFLAERTGGTYSTLKVQPAELEDSGVYFCASSPELDTEAFFGQGTRLTVV.

The chain recombines TRBV10-1 with TRBJ2-7; no definite D call. Germline loops: CDR1 WNHNN, CDR2 SYGVQD (reference sequence). The CDR3 consists of 15 residues. V lost 3 bases and J 0 bases, leaving 12 bases between the germline ends. The CDR3: CASSDGSPTSYEQYF. The CDR3 DNA reads TGCGCCAGCAGTGACGGATCACCGACCTCCTACGAGCAGTACTTC.

This sequence joins TRBV3-1 (or the pseudogene TRBV3-2) and TRBJ1-1; 8 bases are shared with TRBD1. The germline CDR1 and CDR2 sequences are LGHDT and YNNKEL (reference sequence). Germline trimming cut 4 bases from V and 8 bases from J; bases unmatched to any gene: 3. The CDR3 sequence is 12 residues long. This chain's CDR3 is CASSLRTGEAFF. The DNA of the CDR3 is TGTGCCAGCAGCCTTAGGACAGGGGAAGCTTTCTTT.

The sample holds one count of this clone. This chain links TRBV27 with TRBJ1-4; the D is unclear. The CDR3 has 15 amino acids. CDR1 MNHEY and CDR2 SMNVEV come from the germline V gene (reference sequence). The V gene lost 8 bases and the J gene lost 3 bases, with 16 bases spanning the gap. This chain's CDR3 is CASLDLKMANEKLFF. The CDR3 nucleotides read TGTGCCAGCTTAGATCTAAAAATGGCTAATGAAAAACTGTTTTTT.

The chain combines TRBV4-3 with TRBJ2-1; D is ambiguous. Trimming removed 0 bases at V and 7 bases at J, with 4 bases between. Per germline, CDR1 LGHNA and CDR2 YSLEER. The CDR3 contains 12 residues. The CDR3 nucleotides read TGCGCCAGCAGCCAAGATTGGAATGAGCAGTTCTTC. It specifies CASSQDWNEQFF.

The rearrangement uses TRBV9 and TRBJ1-2, with no clear D. The CDR3 is 11 amino acids. Germline CDR1 and CDR2: SGDLS and YYNGEE. Deletions cut 3 bases from V and 3 bases from J, with 3 bases between. This chain's CDR3 is CASSGDYGYTF. Here the CDR3 DNA reads TGTGCCAGCAGCGGTGACTATGGCTACACCTTC.

The V gene is TRBV5-1, the J gene TRBJ1-2, with 8 bases lining up with TRBD1. Germline CDR1 is SGHRS and CDR2 is YFSETQ. With 0 bases clipped from V and 3 bases from J, the junction kept 1 base outside the gene matches. The length of the CDR3 is 14 residues. In DNA, the CDR3 is TGCGCCAGCAGCTTGGAGACAGGGGACTATGGCTACACCTTC. Its translation: CASSLETGDYGYTF.

For this clone: Since a much larger clone is just one base distant, this may be a read error. This chain links TRBV4-1 with TRBJ2-7; 9 nucleotides align to TRBD2. Germline V gene data show CDR1 as MGHRA and CDR2 as YSYEKL. The CDR3 is made up of 15 amino acids. V lost 1 base and J lost 3; bases outside the gene matches: 4. The DNA of the CDR3 is TGCGCCAGCAGCCAAGGGTTTAGCGGGAGCTACGAGCAGTACTTC. Translated, it gives CASSQGFSGSYEQYF.

J is TRBJ2-7 and V is TRBV5-6; D possibly corresponds to TRBD1 (6 bases). The germline gives CDR1 SGHDT, CDR2 YYEEEE. Trimming took off 6 bases at V and 2 bases at J, with 18 bases between the two ends. CDR3 length: 15 residues. The CDR3, as DNA: TGTGCCAGCAACCCCGGGGACACCGTTACCTACGAGCAGTACTTC. This gives the protein CASNPGDTVTYEQYF.

This chain uses TRBV4-3 with TRBJ1-2; no firm D call. CDR3 length equals 14 residues. In germline, CDR1 is LGHNA, CDR2 YSLEER. The V gene lost 1 base and the J gene lost 5 bases, with 11 bases spanning the gap. CDR3 sequence reads: CASSQVGEEYGYTF. As DNA, the CDR3 is TGCGCCAGCAGCCAAGTCGGAGAGGAGTATGGCTACACCTTC.